This T cell receptor (beta chain) derives from a study of neurological immune-mediated disorders. The CDR3 length is 16 residues. CDR1 is LGHNA, CDR2 YSLEER, per germline. With 0 bases removed from V and 0 bases from J, the gap between germline ends came to 11 bases. Indicated time point: longitudinal time-point 2. TCRdb reanalysed the 5' RACE reads using MiXCR and keeps one entry per CDR3 protein. The data contain about 33,000 distinct CDR3 sequences, about 13% of them singletons. Sequencing was done on a sample of PBMCs. The chain employs TRBV4-3 and TRBJ1-1, with D hard to call. The receptor comes from a woman in her 40s in good health. CDR3 loop: CASSQDGTLMNTEAFF. DNA of the CDR3: TGCGCCAGCAGCCAAGATGGAACACTTATGAACACTGAAGCTTTCTTT.